These 6 T cell receptor beta chains originate from one sample sequenced in a study of cytomegalovirus exposure and HLA in healthy donors. This PCR relied on a set of 60 Vbeta primers and 13 Jbeta primers. Generated by immunoSEQ multiplex PCR, the TCRdb table keeps only in-frame clones and is missing some. The table lists 100,000 to 150,000 clones. The sequenced sample consisted of PBMCs. All receptors derive from a woman aged 40 to 55 in good health and CMV-seronegative.

This chain joins TRBV2 and TRBJ2-3; 16 bases match TRBD2. V dropped 8 bases and J dropped 6; count of bases not matched to a gene: 5. This CDR3 contains 15 residues. Germline values: CDR1 SNHLY, CDR2 FYNNEI. Here the CDR3 DNA reads TGTGCCAGCCTGGGACTAGCGGGGGGGCGGGATACGCAGTATTTT. It encodes CASLGLAGGRDTQYF.

Concerning this clone itself: A read error may produce the germline difference seen at one junction end. The chain carries TRBV7-7 and TRBJ2-3; 12 bases align to TRBD2. CDR3 length equals 15 residues. Germline CDR1 SSHAT, CDR2 FNYEAQ (reference sequence). For the CDR3, the DNA is TGTGCTAGCAGCCCGACTAGCGGGGGAGGAGATACGCAGTATTTT. Translated: CASSPTSGGGDTQYF.

This chain links TRBV2 with TRBJ2-7, with TRBD2 as a possible D gene (8 bases). This CDR3 comprises 16 residues. V lost 6 bases and J lost 6, with 24 bases in between. Germline CDR1 SNHLY, CDR2 FYNNEI. CDR3 region: CASRAREGALIREQYF. The CDR3 nucleotides read TGTGCCAGCAGGGCCCGGGAGGGGGCGCTGATACGCGAGCAGTACTTC.

The chain couples TRBV14 to TRBJ1-2; tentatively, D is TRBD1 (5 bases). This CDR3 contains 16 residues. Germline assignment: CDR1 SGHDN and CDR2 FVKESK. Trimming took off 2 bases at V and 3 bases at J, with 16 bases between the two ends. For the CDR3, the DNA is TGTGCCAGCAGCCAAATAACTACAGGCGCGGACTATGGCTACACCTTC. Protein: CASSQITTGADYGYTF.

The chain employs TRBV5-1 and TRBJ2-3, with 8 bases fitting TRBD1. This CDR3 is 16 amino acids long. After removal of 2 bases from V and 4 bases from J, the junction contained 9 bases not matched to a gene. Germline V lookup: CDR1 SGHRS, CDR2 YFSETQ. This chain's CDR3 is CASSLRQGPAADTQYF. As DNA, the CDR3 is TGCGCCAGCAGCTTAAGACAGGGGCCAGCGGCAGATACGCAGTATTTT.

V is TRBV6-6 and J is TRBJ1-1; TRBD1 might be the D (5 bases). Trimming took 9 bases from V and 3 from J, leaving 14 bases between them. Germline CDR1 MNHNY, CDR2 SVGAGI (reference sequence). The CDR3 totals 13 residues. CDR3 sequence reads: CASRNDSYTEAFF. The CDR3 region has the DNA TGTGCCAGTAGAAACGACAGTTACACTGAAGCTTTCTTT.